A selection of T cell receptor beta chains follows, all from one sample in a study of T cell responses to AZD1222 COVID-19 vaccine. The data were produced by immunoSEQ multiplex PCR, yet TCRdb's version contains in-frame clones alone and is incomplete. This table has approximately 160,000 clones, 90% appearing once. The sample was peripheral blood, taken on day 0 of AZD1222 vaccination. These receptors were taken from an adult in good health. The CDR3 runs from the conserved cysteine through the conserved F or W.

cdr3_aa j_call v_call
CASSEDLRTQYF TRBJ2-3 TRBV6-1
CSIAQGVGNTIYF TRBJ1-3 TRBV29-1
CASSLEGGGYYNEQFF TRBJ2-1 TRBV7-2
CASSNPSGTSTGELFF TRBJ2-2 TRBV27
CASSQEGGAYEQYF TRBJ2-7 TRBV3-1/TRBV3-2
CASSPGGGWAYGYTF TRBJ1-2 TRBV18
CASSQGSYGRNTEAFF TRBJ1-1 TRBV4-3
CASSLFGQRLPSNTEAFF TRBJ1-1 TRBV5-6
CAISESTRSGNTIYF TRBJ1-3 TRBV10-3
CASSSRTSGSSYNEQFF TRBJ2-1 TRBV13
CASSSAARDPSWAETQYF TRBJ2-5 TRBV13
CASSPLTGTNGYTF TRBJ1-2 TRBV18
CASSIGTAQRTDTQYF TRBJ2-3 TRBV19
CASSLEAAPNQPQHF TRBJ1-5 TRBV7-9
CASSYPGAKSTEAFF TRBJ1-1 TRBV6-2/TRBV6-3
CASSLVNYGYTF TRBJ1-2 TRBV5-4
CSVAEGSPNSPLHF TRBJ1-6 TRBV29-1
CASLAVGSDTQYF TRBJ2-3 TRBV5-4
CASSYKQGDSPLHF TRBJ1-6 TRBV6-5
CSVEGRADRGRTGELFF TRBJ2-2 TRBV29-1
CASRVDLSQHF TRBJ1-5 TRBV6-5
CASSFSRIQETQYF TRBJ2-5 TRBV7-2
CAWSGQGLNTEAFF TRBJ1-1 TRBV30
CASSTRTGAILAGATTDTQYF TRBJ2-3 TRBV7-8
CATSRDGPGLASETQYF TRBJ2-5 TRBV15
CASSLAIPGHEQYF TRBJ2-7 TRBV7-2
CASRGGYSYEQYF TRBJ2-7 TRBV19
CASGIDRVGEQYF TRBJ2-7 TRBV12-5
CASSPRQGAYGGELFF TRBJ2-2 TRBV14
CASSVGLGSLLNTEAFF TRBJ1-1 TRBV9
CASSVATLAGGTDTQYF TRBJ2-3 TRBV9
CASSSDTGELFF TRBJ2-2 TRBV12-3/TRBV12-4
CASSRGDSAFNTIYF TRBJ1-3 TRBV19
CASSDRDSNQPQHF TRBJ1-5 TRBV6-2/TRBV6-3
CASSQARTGGRSEKLFF TRBJ1-4 TRBV4-3
CASSLQAQGGAGELFF TRBJ2-2 TRBV5-1
CASSAANRVTGNTIYF TRBJ1-3 TRBV7-9
CASGGDWGGYGYTF TRBJ1-2 TRBV12-5
CASSSREASDYGYTF TRBJ1-2 TRBV7-8
CASSERPTGELFF TRBJ2-2 TRBV25-1
CATSYVTEAFF TRBJ1-1 TRBV24-1
CASPAQYF TRBJ2-5 TRBV6-4
CASSPRYQETQYF TRBJ2-5 TRBV5-4
CASSLDPGLAGETQYF TRBJ2-5 TRBV5-1
CASSGSGTGVVEAFF TRBJ1-1 TRBV2
CASSLSRGAREQYF TRBJ2-7 TRBV11-2
CASSLVGTEAFF TRBJ1-1 TRBV10-2
CASSQLFGNYGYTF TRBJ1-2 TRBV4-1
CASSHQGGMNTEAFF TRBJ1-1 TRBV3-1/TRBV3-2
CAISESTVATYEQYF TRBJ2-7 TRBV10-3